The rows below give T cell receptor beta chains drawn from one sample of a study of long-term antiretroviral therapy in people with HIV. Data came from immunoSEQ multiplex PCR; TCRdb stores just in-frame clones and leaves some out. The data contain some 19,000 clones, around 81% of them singletons. Material: unsorted PBMCs, obtained 2.2 years after starting antiretroviral therapy. These receptors were collected from a man aged 45 to 65 with HIV. Both conserved end residues are part of each CDR3. Each record gives: D gene, J gene, V gene, clone size, CDR3 DNA, CDR3 protein. The D gene is left open where the match is weak. Clone size appears in some rows only: once, few, many, or a class for an expanded clone.

>TRBD2|TRBJ2-3|TRBV5-8|.
TGTGCCAGCAGCCCGGGACTAGTGAGGACAGATACGCAGTATTTT
CASSPGLVRTDTQYF
>TRBD2|TRBJ2-3|TRBV10-3|.
TGTGCCATCAGCCGCGCCGGGGGGACAGATACGCAGTATTTT
CAISRAGGTDTQYF
>.|TRBJ2-1|TRBV29-1|.
TGCAGCACTCTGTTGGGGAGCTACAATGAGCAGTTCTTC
CSTLLGSYNEQFF
>.|TRBJ2-3|TRBV7-9|.
TGTGCCAGCAGCTACGGATCTAGCACAGATACGCAGTATTTT
CASSYGSSTDTQYF
>.|TRBJ2-1|TRBV27|.
TGTGCCAGCAGTTTATCTCAAGACCTCTACAATGAGCAGTTCTTC
CASSLSQDLYNEQFF
>.|TRBJ2-5|TRBV7-2|.
TGTGCCAGCAGCTCTCAAGAGACCCAGTACTTC
CASSSQETQYF
>.|TRBJ2-1|TRBV4-3|.
TGCGCCAGCAGCCAAGGGGGGGCCGGATTGAATGAGCAGTTCTTC
CASSQGGAGLNEQFF
>.|TRBJ2-2|TRBV5-1|once
TGCGCCAGCAGCCCTAACCCCGGGACGGTCAACACCGGGGAGCTGTTTTTT
CASSPNPGTVNTGELFF
>TRBD1|TRBJ1-6|TRBV7-9|.
TGTGCCAGCAGCTCGGGACAGCTTAATTCACCCCTCCACTTT
CASSSGQLNSPLHF
>TRBD2|TRBJ2-7|TRBV18|.
TGTGCCAGCTCACCGCCGGGACTAGAGTACGAGCAGTACTTC
CASSPPGLEYEQYF
>.|TRBJ1-2|TRBV28|.
TGTGTCATTCAGGGGCTGGACTATGGCTACACCTTC
CVIQGLDYGYTF
>TRBD1|TRBJ2-5|TRBV18|few
TGTGCCAGCTCCGACGCCGATGACAGGGGCGGCGAGACCCAGTACTTC
CASSDADDRGGETQYF
>.|TRBJ2-3|TRBV7-2|.
TGTGCCAGCAGCTTAGGTCAGGGGAGGCCAGATACGCAGTATTTT
CASSLGQGRPDTQYF
>TRBD1|TRBJ1-2|TRBV6-1|.
TGTGCCAGCAGTGATTCGGGACAGGCGTACTATGGCTACACCTTC
CASSDSGQAYYGYTF
>.|TRBJ2-2|TRBV20-1|.
TGCAGTGCTAGTACCGGGGAGCTGTTTTTT
CSASTGELFF
>TRBD2|TRBJ2-6|TRBV5-1|.
TGCGCCAGCAGCTACGGGACTAGCGGTGGGGCCAACGTCCTGACTTTC
CASSYGTSGGANVLTF
>.|TRBJ1-1|TRBV27|.
TGTGCCAGCAAGAACAGGGTGAACACTGAAGCTTTCTTT
CASKNRVNTEAFF
>.|TRBJ2-7|TRBV28|once
TGTGCCAGCAGCCCGGCCGGGGCAGGCGTTCTCTACGAGCAGTACTTC
CASSPAGAGVLYEQYF